The 5 T cell receptor beta chains listed next were all sequenced from one sample in a study of shared clonotypes between healthy human individuals. Profiling relied on immunoSEQ multiplex PCR, and the TCRdb table lists in-frame clones only, not all of them. The sample has some 2.1 million clones; 95% are singletons. The sequencing sample was made of naive CD4+ T cells sorted from blood. This sample's subset: CD45RA+ positively selected. Receptors were obtained from a man aged 18 to 29 in good health.

A remark on this clone: The sample contains more than one DNA sequence encoding this CDR3. This chain uses TRBV5-1 with TRBJ1-4; TRBD1 agrees at 8 bases. V shed 0 bases and J 8 bases; nucleotides not matched to a gene: 0. Germline values: CDR1 SGHRS, CDR2 YFSETQ. CDR3 size: 13 residues. The CDR3 nucleotides are TGCGCCAGCAGCTTGGGGACAGGGGAAAAACTGTTTTTT. Amino acid sequence: CASSLGTGEKLFF. The full variable domain, in which reference TRBV5-1 and TRBJ1-4 provide the parts outside the CDR3, is KAGVTQTPRYLIKTRGQQVTLSCSPISGHRSVSWYQQTPGQGLQFLFEYFSETQRNKGNFPGRFSGRQFSNSRSEMNVSTLELGDSALYLCASSLGTGEKLFFGSGTQLSVL.

This rearrangement joins TRBV2 to TRBJ2-5, with TRBD1 identical over 8 bases. After removal of 7 bases from V and 5 bases from J, the junction contained 9 bases not matched to a gene. The CDR3 runs 14 residues. Germline V gene sequence: CDR1 SNHLY, CDR2 FYNNEI. The CDR3 nucleotides read TGTGCCAGCAAGCGGACAGGGCAGGGGGAGACCCAGTACTTC. This encodes CASKRTGQGETQYF.

This clone is a singleton in its sample. This chain uses TRBV6-5 with TRBJ2-5, with 7 bases aligning to TRBD2. CDR3 length: 15 residues. J was trimmed by 2 bases and V by 4 bases; bases with no gene match: 7. CDR1 and CDR2 (germline): MNHEY, SVGAGI. In nucleotides, the CDR3 is TGTGCCAGCAGTTCCGACGGAGCGGGGCAAGAGACCCAGTACTTC. Translating it yields CASSSDGAGQETQYF.

Of note for this clone: Other DNA sequences in this sample translate to the same CDR3. The chain links TRBV20-1 to TRBJ2-7, with no clear D. This CDR3 spans 10 amino acids. Germline assignment: CDR1 DFQATT and CDR2 SNEGSKA (reference sequence). V gave up 3 bases and J gave up 5 bases, with 5 bases separating them. The CDR3 DNA sequence: TGCAGTGCTAGGGGCGACGAGCAGTACTTC. It translates to CSARGDEQYF.

This clone was seen a few times. The gene calls are TRBV7-6 and TRBJ2-3; perhaps TRBD1 as D (6 bases). The V end lost 1 base, the J end lost 1 base, and 6 bases lay between the germline ends. Germline V gene lookup returns CDR1 SGHVS and CDR2 FNYEAQ. The CDR3 has 14 amino acids. CDR3: CASSLDRGTDTQYF. In nucleotides, the CDR3 is TGTGCCAGCAGCTTAGACAGGGGCACAGATACGCAGTATTTT.